This TCR beta chain was retrieved from a study of blood T cell repertoires in COVID-19. Whole-study context: The United States, Italy and Spain were the sources of the acute and convalescent COVID-19 samples.

V trimming: 2 bases; J trimming: 4 bases; junction bases outside the gene matches: 5. CDR1 and CDR2 (germline): MNHEY, SVGAGI. The CDR3 contains 15 residues. The table came from immunoSEQ multiplex PCR; TCRdb's copy has only in-frame clones and leaves some out. The sample holds under 250,000 clones; 89% are singletons and the top ten take less than 7.5%. The clonotype was recovered from a man in his 60s who had recovered from COVID-19. The specimen was peripheral blood. The chain recombines TRBV6-5 with TRBJ2-7; 10 positions agree with TRBD1. The DNA of the CDR3 is TGTGCCAGCAGTTACCGGGACAGGGGTAATTACGAGCAGTACTTC. Its translation is CASSYRDRGNYEQYF.